The rows below give T cell receptor beta chains drawn from one sample of a study of blood T cell repertoires in COVID-19. Profiling relied on immunoSEQ multiplex PCR, and the TCRdb table lists in-frame clones only, not all of them. Among some 290,000 clones listed, roughly 88% were seen once. Sequencing input: peripheral blood. The receptors were sampled from a woman in her twenties or thirties with COVID-19, enrolled during active disease. CDR3s include the opening cysteine and the closing phenylalanine or tryptophan. A D gene is named only where the DNA matches it firmly. Clone size is not always given. Where it is, it says once, few, many or a class for expanded clones.

d_call j_call clone_size v_call cdr3_aa cdr3_nt
. TRBJ2-7 . TRBV30 CAWSQGKSYEQYF TGTGCCTGGAGTCAGGGAAAATCCTACGAGCAGTACTTC
TRBD1 TRBJ1-1 . TRBV5-4 CASSLTGGDLTEAFF TGTGCCAGCAGCCTTACAGGGGGCGACCTCACTGAAGCTTTCTTT
. TRBJ1-1 . TRBV20-1 CAGGVAEAFF TGTGCGGGTGGAGTGGCTGAAGCTTTCTTT
. TRBJ1-3 . TRBV7-9 CASSLSQTPGNTIYF TGTGCCAGCAGCTTGTCCCAGACACCTGGAAACACCATATATTTT
TRBD1 TRBJ2-1 many TRBV11-3 CASSLPRTGGIYNEQFF TGTGCCAGCAGCCTCCCCCGGACAGGGGGCATCTACAATGAGCAGTTCTTC
TRBD1 TRBJ1-2 . TRBV7-9 CASSYRAGQYGYTF TGTGCCAGCAGCTACAGGGCGGGACAGTATGGCTACACCTTC
TRBD2 TRBJ2-5 . TRBV4-2 CASSQNSGRQETQYF TGTGCCAGCAGCCAAAATAGCGGGCGCCAAGAGACCCAGTACTTC
TRBD1 TRBJ2-2 . TRBV5-6 CASTGLQGALRGGELFF TGTGCCAGCACGGGCCTCCAGGGGGCGCTCCGGGGCGGGGAGCTGTTTTTT
TRBD1 TRBJ2-7 once TRBV5-1 CASRSDRPYEQYF TGCGCCAGCAGATCGGACAGGCCCTACGAGCAGTACTTC
TRBD1 TRBJ1-1 . TRBV25-1 CASSEFWTGETNTEAFF TGTGCCAGCAGTGAATTCTGGACAGGGGAAACGAACACTGAAGCTTTCTTT
. TRBJ1-2 once TRBV27 CASSTRNYGYTF TGTGCCAGCTCAACCCGGAACTATGGCTACACCTTC
. TRBJ2-1 . TRBV9 CASSPSGDSYNEQFF TGTGCCAGCAGCCCTAGTGGTGACAGCTACAATGAGCAGTTCTTC
TRBD2 TRBJ2-2 once TRBV24-1 CATSDTSGRAPNTGELFF TGTGCCACCAGTGATACTAGCGGGAGGGCCCCGAACACCGGGGAGCTGTTTTTT
. TRBJ2-2 . TRBV6-5 CASNNRVGELFF TGTGCCAGCAATAACAGGGTTGGGGAGCTGTTTTTT
TRBD2 TRBJ2-1 . TRBV5-1 CASSPGTSGSSYNEQFF TGCGCCAGCAGCCCCGGGACTAGCGGGAGCTCCTACAATGAGCAGTTCTTC
TRBD1 TRBJ1-2 . TRBV27 CASSPGQGMYGYTF TGTGCCAGCAGCCCGGGACAGGGAATGTATGGCTACACCTTC
. TRBJ1-1 . TRBV12-5 CASGRTVNTEAFF TGTGCTAGTGGACGGACAGTGAACACTGAAGCTTTCTTT
. TRBJ2-1 . TRBV19 CASSPRTAQWYNEQFF TGTGCCAGTAGTCCCAGGACAGCCCAGTGGTACAATGAGCAGTTCTTC
. TRBJ1-4 . TRBV15 CATSRGNRDDEKLFF TGTGCCACCAGCAGGGGAAACAGGGACGATGAAAAACTGTTTTTT
. TRBJ1-5 . TRBV6-5 CASSYSSGGQPQHF TGTGCCAGCAGTTACTCCTCCGGGGGGCAGCCCCAGCATTTT
TRBD1 TRBJ1-5 once TRBV19 CASSIGGQHHQPQHF TGTGCCAGTAGTATAGGGGGACAGCATCATCAGCCCCAGCATTTT
TRBD1 TRBJ2-7 . TRBV6-5 CASRRDRGNNEQYF TGTGCCAGCAGGAGGGACAGGGGTAATAACGAGCAGTACTTC
. TRBJ2-3 . TRBV18 CASSPMASQDTQYF TGTGCCAGCTCACCAATGGCTAGCCAAGATACGCAGTATTTT
. TRBJ2-2 . TRBV7-3 CASSLRPGPGTGELFF TGTGCCAGCAGCTTAAGGCCAGGGCCGGGCACCGGGGAGCTGTTTTTT
TRBD1 TRBJ2-7 . TRBV30 CAWRDRGPYEQYF TGTGCCTGGAGGGACAGGGGGCCCTACGAGCAGTACTTC
. TRBJ2-1 . TRBV29-1 CSIPVGVRDEQFF TGCAGCATCCCGGTAGGGGTAAGGGATGAGCAGTTCTTC
TRBD1 TRBJ1-5 once TRBV2 CASSPRTGGNQPQHF TGTGCCAGCAGTCCAAGGACAGGGGGCAATCAGCCCCAGCATTTT
. TRBJ2-7 . TRBV5-5 CASSLLAGAYEQYF TGTGCCAGCAGCTTGCTCGCAGGGGCCTACGAGCAGTACTTC
. TRBJ2-1 . TRBV3-1/TRBV3-2 CASSQEPPSSYNEQFF TGTGCCAGCAGCCAAGAGCCTCCGAGCTCCTACAATGAGCAGTTCTTC
. TRBJ2-7 . TRBV18 CASSLRGVAYEQYF TGTGCCAGCTCCCTTCGCGGAGTAGCCTACGAGCAGTACTTC
. TRBJ1-2 . TRBV15 CATSRVAVSSNYGYTF TGTGCCACCAGCAGAGTCGCCGTTTCCAGTAACTATGGCTACACCTTC
. TRBJ1-5 once TRBV7-2 CASSLIPTGQPQHF TGTGCCAGCAGCTTAATACCCACGGGTCAGCCCCAGCATTTT
. TRBJ1-5 . TRBV6-1 CASSEGGHQYHF TGTGCCAGCAGTGAAGGGGGGCATCAATATCATTTT
. TRBJ2-1 . TRBV5-1 CASSLGPGNYNEQFF TGCGCCAGCAGCTTGGGACCGGGAAACTACAATGAGCAGTTCTTC
. TRBJ1-1 once TRBV10-2 CASKSGTLRAMNTEAFF TGCGCCAGCAAATCCGGGACATTACGCGCCATGAACACTGAAGCTTTCTTT
. TRBJ1-1 . TRBV9 CASSVDGRGTEAFF TGTGCCAGCAGCGTAGATGGGAGGGGGACTGAAGCTTTCTTT
TRBD2 TRBJ2-1 once TRBV29-1 CSVGTSAYNEQFF TGCAGCGTTGGGACTAGCGCCTACAATGAGCAGTTCTTC
TRBD2 TRBJ2-7 once TRBV2 CASKTSGSSYEQYF TGTGCCAGCAAAACTAGCGGGAGCTCCTACGAGCAGTACTTC
TRBD2 TRBJ2-5 . TRBV5-1 CASSFTSAQETQYF TGCGCCAGCAGCTTCACTAGCGCTCAAGAGACCCAGTACTTC
TRBD1 TRBJ2-5 . TRBV7-2 CASSLVWDRGQTQYF TGTGCCAGCAGCTTAGTGTGGGACAGGGGACAGACCCAGTACTTC
. TRBJ2-1 . TRBV28 CASSLRRRVYNEQFF TGTGCCAGCAGTTTGAGGCGGCGAGTCTACAATGAGCAGTTCTTC
TRBD1 TRBJ2-7 . TRBV5-1 CASSDPGQGTYEQYF TGCGCCAGCAGCGACCCGGGACAGGGCACCTACGAGCAGTACTTC
TRBD2 TRBJ2-7 . TRBV6-1 CASSVQSGTSGTYEQYF TGTGCCAGCAGTGTTCAGTCGGGGACTAGCGGGACCTACGAGCAGTACTTC
TRBD1 TRBJ1-2 . TRBV2 CASSARDRTNYGYTF TGTGCCAGCAGTGCCCGGGACAGAACTAACTATGGCTACACCTTC
. TRBJ2-1 . TRBV5-1 CASSLELVSVEQFF TGCGCCAGCAGCTTGGAACTAGTAAGCGTTGAGCAGTTCTTC
TRBD1 TRBJ2-7 . TRBV10-3 CAISTNRDRSYEQYF TGTGCCATCAGTACAAACAGGGACAGGTCCTACGAGCAGTACTTC
TRBD1 TRBJ2-5 few TRBV3-1/TRBV3-2 CASSQPPGQGARETQYF TGTGCCAGCAGCCAACCACCGGGACAGGGGGCAAGAGAGACCCAGTACTTC
TRBD1 TRBJ2-5 once TRBV28 CASSPGQGLETQYF TGTGCCAGCAGTCCGGGACAGGGATTGGAGACCCAGTACTTC
TRBD2 TRBJ2-5 . TRBV7-3 CASSLIHSGGETQYF TGTGCCAGCAGCTTAATCCACAGCGGGGGAGAGACCCAGTACTTC
TRBD2 TRBJ2-2 . TRBV7-6 CASGRGTNTGELFF TGTGCCAGCGGGAGGGGAACGAACACCGGGGAGCTGTTTTTT
TRBD1 TRBJ1-1 . TRBV18 CASSPTRQGLNTEAFF TGTGCCAGCTCACCCACTCGACAGGGCTTGAACACTGAAGCTTTCTTT
. TRBJ1-2 . TRBV19 CASSTDSTNYGYTF TGTGCCAGTAGTACCGACAGTACTAACTATGGCTACACCTTC
TRBD1 TRBJ1-1 . TRBV7-2 CASSLEGATNTEAFF TGTGCCAGCAGCTTAGAGGGGGCGACGAACACTGAAGCTTTCTTT
TRBD1 TRBJ1-5 . TRBV3-1/TRBV3-2 CASSHWDRGSNQPQHF TGTGCCAGCAGCCATTGGGACAGGGGGAGCAATCAGCCCCAGCATTTT
TRBD2 TRBJ2-2 once TRBV6-1 CASSEPGLATGELFF TGTGCCAGCAGTGAACCCGGACTAGCCACCGGGGAGCTGTTTTTT